This T cell receptor beta chain was profiled in a study of blood T cell repertoires in COVID-19. Study context: Donors in the United States, Italy and Spain gave samples during acute or convalescent COVID-19. PBMCs, B-cell-depleted T cells, or T cells provided the cDNA or gDNA that made up the material.

TCRdb keeps only in-frame clones here, not all; method: immunoSEQ multiplex PCR. The sample carries 150,000 to 200,000 clones, approximately 83% recorded once. Germline CDR1 LGHDT, CDR2 YNNKEL (reference sequence). The CDR3 spans 15 residues. With 1 base removed from V and 5 bases from J, the gap between germline ends came to 11 bases. This rearrangement joins TRBV3-1 (or the pseudogene TRBV3-2) to TRBJ1-4; no clear D gene. This TCR came from a human donor in a cohort sampled during active COVID-19. Source material: peripheral blood. The CDR3 protein is CASSQGGGSNEKLFF. The CDR3 DNA sequence: TGTGCCAGCAGCCAAGGCGGAGGGTCGAATGAAAAACTGTTTTTT.